Given below is one TCR beta chain in context. Its target is not known. About 10 ml fresh peripheral blood yielded the PBMCs. Amplification of TCR beta CDR3 regions was performed using RNA transcripts as template. Using the HTBI primer set, a first-round RT-PCR was run on the TCR CDR3. TCRdb re-analysed the multiplex PCR reads in MiXCR, keeping a single row per CDR3 protein. The sample shows around 700,000 distinct CDR3 sequences, approximately 18% of them seen only once. The CDR3 consists of 15 residues. V dropped 4 bases and J dropped 0 bases, with 10 bases sitting between them. Germline CDR1 reads DFQATT; CDR2 reads SNEGSKA (reference sequence). These data are taken from a study of T cells in Graves' hyperthyroidism and ophthalmopathy. Study-level points and caveats: The blood repertoire included most of the expanded thyroid clonotypes above 0.001.

The source material was blood. This chain joins TRBV20-1 and TRBJ1-6; no clear D gene. The receptor comes from a woman aged 50 to 65 with Graves' hyperthyroidism that later progressed to Graves' ophthalmopathy. The CDR3 sequence is CSAMDGSSYNSPLHF. The DNA for the CDR3 is TGCAGTGCTATGGACGGAAGCTCCTATAATTCACCCCTCCACTTT.